This TCR beta chain was captured in a study of tumor-infiltrating lymphocytes in primary liver carcinoma. In regard to this clonotype: Its antigen is unidentified. This may be a read error, as it is one base from a much larger clone.

The CDR3 length is 15 residues. Germline V gives CDR1 MDHEN, CDR2 SYDVKM. Co-extracted RNA and DNA came from about 20-30 mg of unsorted bulk tissue. Notes on the study in general: Blood fell significantly below tumors in its top-250-clone fraction (p = 0.039).

With a constant-region primer, TCR beta cDNA was made from 400 to 550 ng of total RNA. ARM-PCR was slightly modified, and three nested multiplex PCR rounds with it gave rise to the TCR beta libraries. The first two PCR rounds, approximately 10 cycles each, used TRBV1-TRBV30 forward primers and a C-beta reverse primer. TCRdb reprocessed the multiplex PCR reads via MiXCR and lists one record per CDR3 protein. The table includes about 48,000 distinct CDR3 sequences, around three quarters detected once. This chain uses TRBV28 with TRBJ2-7, with 7 nucleotides matching TRBD2. The sample taken for sequencing was liver tumor tissue from sampling region 3. Subset specified: tumor region T3, left-lateral pole. The sequence was obtained from a man between 40 and 49 years old with primary liver carcinoma and hepatitis B virus infection. Here the CDR3 reads CASSLGGSRSYEHYF. The CDR3 coding sequence is TGTGCCAGCAGTTTGGGAGGGAGCCGCTCCTACGAGCACTACTTC. The full variable domain, completed using reference TRBV28 and TRBJ2-7, is DVKVTQSSRYLVKRTGEKVFLECVQDMDHENMFWYRQDPGLGLRLIYFSYDVKMKEKGDIPEGYSVSREKKERFSLILESASTNQTSMYLCASSLGGSRSYEHYFGPGTRLTVT.